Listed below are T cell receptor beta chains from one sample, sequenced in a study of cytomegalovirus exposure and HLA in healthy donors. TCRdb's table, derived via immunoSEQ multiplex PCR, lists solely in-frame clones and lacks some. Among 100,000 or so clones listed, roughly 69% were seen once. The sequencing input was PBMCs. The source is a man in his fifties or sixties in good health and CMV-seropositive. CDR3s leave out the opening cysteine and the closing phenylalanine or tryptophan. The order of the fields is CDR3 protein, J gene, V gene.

CDR3: ASAVGAGGEQF
J: TRBJ2-1
V: TRBV2

CDR3: ASSFETNYGYT
J: TRBJ1-2
V: TRBV7-2

CDR3: ASRKGLETQY
J: TRBJ2-5
V: TRBV2

CDR3: ASSPPGRGTGELF
J: TRBJ2-2
V: TRBV6-5

CDR3: SVDRGEQF
J: TRBJ2-1
V: TRBV29-1

CDR3: ASSIGPPGLTSYEQY
J: TRBJ2-7
V: TRBV2

CDR3: ASPPASKSYEQY
J: TRBJ2-7
V: TRBV5-1

CDR3: ASSLGQGPIQY
J: TRBJ2-4
V: TRBV5-6

CDR3: ASSRTARTEAF
J: TRBJ1-1
V: TRBV5-1

CDR3: ASSLMGAGTNEKLF
J: TRBJ1-4
V: TRBV27

CDR3: ASSPPPAKAQY
J: TRBJ2-3
V: TRBV18

CDR3: ASSARTSQDTQY
J: TRBJ2-3
V: TRBV7-6

CDR3: ASSLVTRGQSPLH
J: TRBJ1-6
V: TRBV5-1

CDR3: ASTPNGQGADTQY
J: TRBJ2-3
V: TRBV2

CDR3: ASSVRDRGIGQY
J: TRBJ2-7
V: TRBV5-4

CDR3: AISRDTLQETQY
J: TRBJ2-5
V: TRBV10-3

CDR3: ASSVQGQRPWNTEAF
J: TRBJ1-1
V: TRBV6-1

CDR3: ASGAGTEYEQY
J: TRBJ2-7
V: TRBV10-3

CDR3: ASSSDFTGWDGYT
J: TRBJ1-2
V: TRBV5-1

CDR3: SSTRGGDRDEQY
J: TRBJ2-7
V: TRBV7-9

CDR3: ASSPEANNQPQH
J: TRBJ1-5
V: TRBV18

CDR3: ASSFGTGPLNTEAF
J: TRBJ1-1
V: TRBV4-1

CDR3: ASSSRGQTGELF
J: TRBJ2-2
V: TRBV7-6

CDR3: AWTLRGFYNEQF
J: TRBJ2-1
V: TRBV30

CDR3: ASRCRQGVNTGELF
J: TRBJ2-2
V: TRBV12-2

CDR3: ASSNAGGRGIQY
J: TRBJ2-4
V: TRBV21-1

CDR3: ASSSSSAYQETQY
J: TRBJ2-5
V: TRBV19

CDR3: ASSVGGGTWGETQY
J: TRBJ2-5
V: TRBV9

CDR3: ASSPEDKWNQPQH
J: TRBJ1-5
V: TRBV19

CDR3: ASKAGPMTGGSYEQY
J: TRBJ2-7
V: TRBV5-4

CDR3: ACEAGAKNIQY
J: TRBJ2-4
V: TRBV30

CDR3: ASSFYRSSTNEKLF
J: TRBJ1-4
V: TRBV5-1

CDR3: ASRKSLQESYGYT
J: TRBJ1-2
V: TRBV5-1

CDR3: ASSISNGNWYEQY
J: .
V: TRBV19

CDR3: ASSQKPGQPYGYT
J: TRBJ1-2
V: TRBV5-1

CDR3: ASSKEPQGGGYT
J: TRBJ1-2
V: TRBV21-1

CDR3: ASSFTTRDEQF
J: TRBJ2-1
V: TRBV9

CDR3: SVEGTGFYGYT
J: TRBJ1-2
V: TRBV29-1

CDR3: ASRADRGYGQPQH
J: TRBJ1-5
V: TRBV19

CDR3: ASSHLRGGGYT
J: TRBJ1-2
V: TRBV14

CDR3: ASSSTGVDTEAF
J: TRBJ1-1
V: TRBV5-1

CDR3: ASSVDTAPSTDTQY
J: TRBJ2-3
V: TRBV9

CDR3: ASRTSGGGTYNEQF
J: TRBJ2-1
V: TRBV19

CDR3: ASSPLGQGVPEGYT
J: TRBJ1-2
V: TRBV18

CDR3: ASSGGRVDTGELF
J: TRBJ2-2
V: TRBV4-1

CDR3: ASSRDRALGEQF
J: TRBJ2-1
V: TRBV2

CDR3: ASSVGSAGSPGELF
J: TRBJ2-2
V: TRBV9

CDR3: ASTRTPYNEQF
J: TRBJ2-1
V: TRBV6-1

CDR3: ASSSVRSYEQY
J: TRBJ2-7
V: TRBV2

CDR3: ATSGDRGEQY
J: TRBJ2-7
V: TRBV15

CDR3: ASSPGTNQYEQY
J: TRBJ2-7
V: TRBV6-1